The clone carrying this TCR beta chain was seen a few times. The antigen is undetermined. This CDR3 has 17 amino acids. Germline CDR1 reads SGHAT; CDR2 reads FQNNGV. Trimming took off 5 bases at V and 1 base at J, with 20 bases between the two ends. The authors incorporated unique molecular identifiers into the TCR beta cDNA libraries. MiXCR, run by TCRdb on the PCR reads, gives a single entry per CDR3 protein. The top ten clones hold under 0.7% of a sample with over 700,000 distinct CDR3 sequences, about 32% of them seen once. This sample was taken from a study of post-analysis software for immune sequencing data. Study overall: Several disease courses (relapsing-remitting, secondary progressive and progressive-relapsing) of multiple sclerosis were included. General observations from the study: Diversity measured as normalized Chao1 was significantly lower in multiple sclerosis patients than in controls. Compared with controls, patients had more of about five TRBV segments, including TRBV5-6, TRBV5-1 and TRBV20-1.

The chain recombines TRBV11-2 with TRBJ2-5; the D is unclear. The material sequenced was blood. The receptor comes from a girl under 18 with multiple sclerosis. CDR3 in amino acids: CASSKKPHDPFQETQYF. The CDR3, as DNA: TGTGCCAGCAGCAAAAAACCCCACGATCCCTTCCAAGAGACCCAGTACTTC.